This T cell receptor (beta chain) emerged from a study of lymphopenia after photon versus proton radiotherapy. Overall study findings and caveats: After lymphocyte nadir, photon-treated repertoires showed oligoclonal expansion, especially CD8+ Temra. Authors raise, but do not show, better survival with proton therapy. Proton therapy kept repertoires fairly stable, unlike photons, which gained effector/memory cells.

This CDR3 spans 14 amino acids. CDR1 is WNHNN, CDR2 SYGVQD, per germline (reference sequence). V was clipped by 2 bases and J by 5 bases, with 13 bases between them. Libraries were prepared by immunoSEQ multiplex PCR; TCRdb keeps only in-frame clonotypes and omits some of them. The sample lists 150,000 to 200,000 clones, 80% to 90% seen once, with around 5.1% in the top ten. Comments on this clone: The antigen remains unidentified.

This clonotype originated in a man in his forties or fifties with gastric cancer. This chain uses TRBV10-1 with TRBJ2-7, with D perhaps being TRBD1 or TRBD2 (6 bases each). The material was peripheral blood, obtained from a patient treated with photon-based radiotherapy. The CDR3 DNA sequence: TGCGCCAGCAGTGAGCAGGGGCGGGAAAACGAGCAGTACTTC. Protein sequence: CASSEQGRENEQYF.